One and the same sample provided the 9 T cell receptor beta chains below, sequenced in a study of control samples from healthy donors and cancer patients. The repertoire was sequenced with immunoSEQ multiplex PCR; TCRdb's copy has only in-frame clones and lacks some. Of roughly 47,000 clones detected, more than 70% appear once; the ten largest clones hold around 9.6%. Sequences were obtained from PBMCs. The receptors come from a woman in her fifties or sixties with lung cancer.

The chain couples TRBV10-3 to TRBJ1-5; D call uncertain. CDR1 and CDR2 from the germline V gene are ENHRY and SYGVKD. This CDR3 region has 14 residues. V gave up 7 bases and J gave up 0 bases, with 10 bases separating them. The CDR3 DNA reads as TGTGCCATCAACTCTGGAGATAGCAATCAGCCCCAGCATTTT. Its protein product is CAINSGDSNQPQHF.

The rearrangement joins TRBV5-4 to TRBJ2-5; weak D call: TRBD2 (6 bases). CDR1 is SGHNT, CDR2 YYREEE, per germline (reference sequence). The CDR3 sequence is 16 residues long. Trimming took 0 bases from V and 4 from J, leaving 16 bases between them. CDR3 sequence: CASSLELASGGETQYF. Here the CDR3 DNA reads TGTGCCAGCAGCTTGGAACTAGCAAGTGGGGGAGAGACCCAGTACTTC.

The gene calls are TRBV7-3 and TRBJ1-6; D unresolved. CDR3 length equals 16 residues. Trimming left V 1 base short and J 3 bases short, with 10 bases between. Germline CDR1 reads SGHTA; CDR2 reads FQGTGA. The CDR3 protein is CASSLSAGSYNSPLHF. For the CDR3, the DNA is TGTGCCAGCAGCTTAAGCGCGGGCAGCTATAATTCACCCCTCCACTTT.

The genes are TRBV11-3 and TRBJ2-3, with TRBD1 matching over 7 bases. The ends lost 5 bases at V and 1 base at J; junction bases unmatched: 9. The CDR3 spans 16 residues. Germline CDR1 SGHNT, CDR2 YENEEA. CDR3 nucleotide sequence: TGTGCCAGCAGCCACACCGGGACAGAGGGCACAGATACGCAGTATTTT. Its translation: CASSHTGTEGTDTQYF.

This chain links TRBV21-1 with TRBJ2-7; the table names TRBD1, a call not compared with the DNA. TRBV21-1 is shown as a pseudogene. This CDR3 has 20 amino acids. DNA for the CDR3: TGTGCCAGCAGCAAAGCCCACCCCTCCTCACAGGGAGAGGGGTCTTACGAGCAGTACTTC. Its protein product is CASSKAHPSSQGEGSYEQYF.

The chain has TRBV2 and TRBJ2-7; D not resolved. Trimming removed 7 bases at V and 3 bases at J, with 16 bases between. From germline, CDR1 is SNHLY and CDR2 FYNNEI. The CDR3 has 14 residues. In nucleotides, the CDR3 is TGTGCCAGCAAAGGCACAAATAACCACTACGAGCAGTACTTC. Its translation: CASKGTNNHYEQYF. Based on the CDR3 plus reference TRBV2 and TRBJ2-7, the full variable domain is EPEVTQTPSHQVTQMGQEVILRCVPISNHLYFYWYRQILGQKVEFLVSFYNNEISEKSEIFDDQFSVERPDGSNFTLKIRSTKLEDSAMYFCASKGTNNHYEQYFGPGTRLTVT.

The V gene is TRBV9, the J gene TRBJ2-3, with 8 bases that match TRBD1. V shed 1 base and J 6 bases; nucleotides not matched to a gene: 10. Germline V gives CDR1 SGDLS, CDR2 YYNGEE. This CDR3 comprises 16 residues. In nucleotides, the CDR3 is TGTGCCAGCAGCGTATCCGGCAGGGGGCTTTTGGATACGCAGTATTTT. Translated, it gives CASSVSGRGLLDTQYF.

The V call is TRBV7-9, the J call TRBJ2-2; D gene uncertain. The CDR3 is made up of 11 amino acids. Germline-derived CDR1 and CDR2 are SEHNR and FQNEAQ (reference sequence). Trimming shortened V by 5 bases and J by 5 bases, and 3 bases separated the two germline ends. CDR3 bases: TGTGCCAGCAGCCCTACCGGGGAGCTGTTTTTT. It encodes CASSPTGELFF.

The CDR3 loop is CASSANPTRGTDTQYF. CDR3 DNA: TGTGCCAGCAGTGCCAATCCGACGAGGGGTACAGATACGCAGTATTTT. This chain links TRBV6-1 with TRBJ2-3; D is perhaps TRBD1 or TRBD2 (5 bases each). The CDR3 length is 16 residues. Deletions cut 4 bases from V and 3 bases from J, with 17 bases between. The V gene's germline CDR1 is MNHNS and CDR2 SASEGT.